The clone carrying this TCR beta chain was detected ten times or more. This record belongs to a study of Graves' ophthalmopathy and Graves' hyperthyroidism. PBMCs were isolated from an approximately 10 ml sample of fresh peripheral blood. For repertoire sequencing, the TCR beta CDR3 regions were amplified from RNA transcripts. RT-PCR in the first round used HTBI primers; a second-round multiplex PCR followed. One entry per CDR3 protein results from TCRdb running MiXCR on the multiplex PCR reads. Of fewer than 650,000 distinct CDR3 sequences in the sample, roughly 20% were seen once. From germline, CDR1 is SGHRS and CDR2 YFSETQ. The CDR3 runs to 15 residues. V was pared by 0 bases and J by 10 bases, with 14 bases between.

The material sequenced was peripheral blood. The chain is built from TRBV5-1 and TRBJ1-6; D possibly corresponds to TRBD1 (5 bases). The TCR comes from a woman under 30 with stable Graves' hyperthyroidism. Some clones in this sample may be carry-over from other donors' samples. Here the CDR3 reads CASSLGQGDGSPLHF. For the CDR3, the DNA is TGCGCCAGCAGCTTGGGGCAGGGTGACGGATCACCCCTCCACTTT.